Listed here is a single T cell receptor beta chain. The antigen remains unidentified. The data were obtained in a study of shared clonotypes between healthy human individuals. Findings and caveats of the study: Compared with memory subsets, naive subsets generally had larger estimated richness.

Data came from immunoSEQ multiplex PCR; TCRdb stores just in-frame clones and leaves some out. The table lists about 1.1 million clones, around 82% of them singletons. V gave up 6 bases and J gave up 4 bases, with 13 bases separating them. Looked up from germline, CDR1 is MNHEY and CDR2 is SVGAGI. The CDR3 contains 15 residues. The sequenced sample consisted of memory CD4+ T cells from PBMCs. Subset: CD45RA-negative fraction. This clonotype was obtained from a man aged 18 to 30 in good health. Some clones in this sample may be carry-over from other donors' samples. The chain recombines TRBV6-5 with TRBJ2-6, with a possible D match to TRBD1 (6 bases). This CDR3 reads CASRYQGTGANVLTF. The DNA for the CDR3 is TGTGCCAGCAGGTATCAGGGGACCGGGGCCAACGTCCTGACTTTC.